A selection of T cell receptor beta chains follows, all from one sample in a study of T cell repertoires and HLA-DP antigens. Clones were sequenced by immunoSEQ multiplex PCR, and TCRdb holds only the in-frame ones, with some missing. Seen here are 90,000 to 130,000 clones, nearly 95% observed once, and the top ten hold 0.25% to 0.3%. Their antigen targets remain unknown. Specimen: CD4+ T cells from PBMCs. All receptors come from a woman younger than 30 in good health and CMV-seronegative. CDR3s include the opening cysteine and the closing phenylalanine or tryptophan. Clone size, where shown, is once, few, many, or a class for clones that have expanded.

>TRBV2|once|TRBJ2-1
CASCRSGTAYNEQFF
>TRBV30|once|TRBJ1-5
CAWSSPESNQPQHF
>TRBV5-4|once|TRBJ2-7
CASGPGLDYEQYF
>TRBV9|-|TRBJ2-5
CASSVGSGGRQETQYF
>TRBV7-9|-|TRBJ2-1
CASSPLGAGGPSEQFF
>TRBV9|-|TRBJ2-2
CASSVKGTSSSGELFF
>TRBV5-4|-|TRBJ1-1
CASSFKTNTEAFF
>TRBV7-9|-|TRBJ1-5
CASSRGGNQPQHF
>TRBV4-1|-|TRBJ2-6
CASSQLGLVGSGANVLTF
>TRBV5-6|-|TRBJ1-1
CASSEYRVRNTEAFF
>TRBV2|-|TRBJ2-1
CASGLGLLYNEQFF
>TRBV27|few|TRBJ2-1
CASSFRRTQIGNEQFF
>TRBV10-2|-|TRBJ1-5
CASTGIHSNQPQHF
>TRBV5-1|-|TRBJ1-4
CASSRLGGGNEKLFF
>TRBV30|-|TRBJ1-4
CAWSGEKLFF
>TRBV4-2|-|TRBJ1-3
CASSRGPQGLSGNTIYF